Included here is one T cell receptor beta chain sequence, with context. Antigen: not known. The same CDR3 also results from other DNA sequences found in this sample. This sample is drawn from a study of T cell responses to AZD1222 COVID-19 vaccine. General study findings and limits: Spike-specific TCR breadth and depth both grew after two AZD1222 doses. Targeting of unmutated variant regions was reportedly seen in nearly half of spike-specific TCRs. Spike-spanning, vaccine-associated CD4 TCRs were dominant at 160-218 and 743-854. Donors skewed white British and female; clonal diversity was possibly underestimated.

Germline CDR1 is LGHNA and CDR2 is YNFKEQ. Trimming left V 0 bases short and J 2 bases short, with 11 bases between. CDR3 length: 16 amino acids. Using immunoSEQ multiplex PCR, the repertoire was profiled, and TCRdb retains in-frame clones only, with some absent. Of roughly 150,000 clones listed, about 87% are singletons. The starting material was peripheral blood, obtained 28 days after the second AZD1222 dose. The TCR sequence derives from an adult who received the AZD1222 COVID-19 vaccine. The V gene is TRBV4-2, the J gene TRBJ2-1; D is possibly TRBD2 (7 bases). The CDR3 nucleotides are TGTGCCAGCAGCCAAGATAGGGGGGGGGCCTACAATGAGCAGTTCTTC. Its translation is CASSQDRGGAYNEQFF.